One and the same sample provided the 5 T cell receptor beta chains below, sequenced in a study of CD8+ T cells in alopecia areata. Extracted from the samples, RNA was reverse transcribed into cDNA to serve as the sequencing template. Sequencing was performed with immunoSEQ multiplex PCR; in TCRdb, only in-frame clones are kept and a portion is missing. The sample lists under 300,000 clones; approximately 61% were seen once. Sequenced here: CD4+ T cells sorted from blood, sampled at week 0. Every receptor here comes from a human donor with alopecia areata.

The CDR3 here is CASSDPNREGHYGYTF. The CDR3, as DNA: TGTGCCAGCAGTGACCCTAATAGAGAAGGTCACTATGGCTACACCTTC. J is TRBJ1-2 and V is TRBV25-1; D is unresolved. CDR1 MGHDK and CDR2 SYGVNS come from the germline V gene. V lost 3 bases to trimming and J lost 3 bases, with 17 bases between them. This CDR3 is built from 16 residues.

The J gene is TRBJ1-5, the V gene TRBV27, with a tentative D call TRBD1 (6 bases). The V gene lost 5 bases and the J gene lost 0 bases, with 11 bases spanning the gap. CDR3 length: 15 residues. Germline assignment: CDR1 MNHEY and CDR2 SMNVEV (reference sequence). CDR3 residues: CASSPRTDSNQPQHF. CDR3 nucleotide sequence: TGTGCCAGCAGTCCAAGGACAGATAGCAATCAGCCCCAGCATTTT.

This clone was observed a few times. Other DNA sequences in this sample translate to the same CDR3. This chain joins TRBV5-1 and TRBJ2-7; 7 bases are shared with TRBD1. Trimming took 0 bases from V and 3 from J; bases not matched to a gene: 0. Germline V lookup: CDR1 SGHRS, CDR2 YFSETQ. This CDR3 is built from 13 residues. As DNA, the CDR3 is TGCGCCAGCAGCTTGGACAGGGGCTACGAGCAGTACTTC. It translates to CASSLDRGYEQYF.

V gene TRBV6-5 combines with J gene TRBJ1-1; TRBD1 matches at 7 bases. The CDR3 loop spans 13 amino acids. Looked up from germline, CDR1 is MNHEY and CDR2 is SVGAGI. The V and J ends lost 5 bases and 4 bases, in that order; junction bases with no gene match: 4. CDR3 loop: CASSPGTATEAFF. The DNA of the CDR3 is TGTGCCAGCAGTCCGGGGACAGCCACTGAAGCTTTCTTT.

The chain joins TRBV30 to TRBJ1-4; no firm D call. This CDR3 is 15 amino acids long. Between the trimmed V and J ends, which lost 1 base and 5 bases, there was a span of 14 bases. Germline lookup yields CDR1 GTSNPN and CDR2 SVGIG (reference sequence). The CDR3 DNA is TGTGCCTGGAGTGCCCGCCGGGGAAGGAATGAAAAACTGTTTTTT. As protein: CAWSARRGRNEKLFF.